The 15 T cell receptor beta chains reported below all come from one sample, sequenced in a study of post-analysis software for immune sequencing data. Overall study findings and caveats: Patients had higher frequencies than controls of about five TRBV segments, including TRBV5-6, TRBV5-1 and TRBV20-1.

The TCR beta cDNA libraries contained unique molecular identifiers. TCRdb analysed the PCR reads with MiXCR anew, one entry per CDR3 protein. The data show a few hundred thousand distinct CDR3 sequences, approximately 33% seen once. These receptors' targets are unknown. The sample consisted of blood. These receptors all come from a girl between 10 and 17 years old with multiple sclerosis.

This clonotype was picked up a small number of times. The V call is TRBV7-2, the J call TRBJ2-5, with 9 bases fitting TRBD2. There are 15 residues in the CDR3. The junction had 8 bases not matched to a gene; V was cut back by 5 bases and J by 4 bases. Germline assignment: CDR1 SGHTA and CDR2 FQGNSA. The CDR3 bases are TGTGCCAGCAGCGTCTCTAGCGGGGAGGGAGAGACCCAGTACTTC. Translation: CASSVSSGEGETQYF.

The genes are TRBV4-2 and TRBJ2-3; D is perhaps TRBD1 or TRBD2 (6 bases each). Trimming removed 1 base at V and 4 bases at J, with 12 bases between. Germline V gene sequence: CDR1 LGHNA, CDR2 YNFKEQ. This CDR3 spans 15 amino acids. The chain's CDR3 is CASSQGGASADTQYF. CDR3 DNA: TGTGCCAGCAGCCAAGGGGGGGCTAGCGCAGATACGCAGTATTTT.

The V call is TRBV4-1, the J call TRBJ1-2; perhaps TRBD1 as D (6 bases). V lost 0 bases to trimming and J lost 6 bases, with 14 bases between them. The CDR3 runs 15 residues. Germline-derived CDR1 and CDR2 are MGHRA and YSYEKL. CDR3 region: CASSQDGRGGHGYTF. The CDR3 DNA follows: TGCGCCAGCAGCCAAGATGGGAGAGGGGGGCATGGCTACACCTTC.

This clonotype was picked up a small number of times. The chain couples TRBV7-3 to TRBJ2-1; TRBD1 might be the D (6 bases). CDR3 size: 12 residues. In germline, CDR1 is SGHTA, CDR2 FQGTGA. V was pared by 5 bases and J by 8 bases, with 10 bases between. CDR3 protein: CASSAQGDEQFF. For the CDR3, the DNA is TGTGCCAGCAGCGCACAGGGCGATGAGCAGTTCTTC.

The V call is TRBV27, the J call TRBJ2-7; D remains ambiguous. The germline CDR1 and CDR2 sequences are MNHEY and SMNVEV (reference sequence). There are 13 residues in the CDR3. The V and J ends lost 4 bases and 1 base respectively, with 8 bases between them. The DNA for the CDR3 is TGTGCCAGCAGTTACAGACCTTCCTACGAGCAGTACTTC. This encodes CASSYRPSYEQYF.

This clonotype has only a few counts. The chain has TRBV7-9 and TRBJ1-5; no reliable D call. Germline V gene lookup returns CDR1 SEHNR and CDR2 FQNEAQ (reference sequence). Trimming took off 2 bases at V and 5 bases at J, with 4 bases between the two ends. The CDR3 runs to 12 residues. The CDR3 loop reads CASSLRDQPQHF. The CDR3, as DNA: TGTGCCAGCAGCTTAAGAGATCAGCCCCAGCATTTT.

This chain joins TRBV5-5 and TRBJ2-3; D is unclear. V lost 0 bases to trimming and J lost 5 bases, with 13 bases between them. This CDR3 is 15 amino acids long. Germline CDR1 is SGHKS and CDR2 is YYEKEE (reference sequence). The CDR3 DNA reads TGTGCCAGCAGCTTGGCCCTCTCCCCTGGAGATACGCAGTATTTT. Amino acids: CASSLALSPGDTQYF.

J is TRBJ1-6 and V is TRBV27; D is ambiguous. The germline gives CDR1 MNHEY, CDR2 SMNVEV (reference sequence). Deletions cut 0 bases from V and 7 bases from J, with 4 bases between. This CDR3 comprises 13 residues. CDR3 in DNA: TGTGCCAGCAGTTTATCTAGAAATTCACCCCTCCACTTT. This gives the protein CASSLSRNSPLHF.

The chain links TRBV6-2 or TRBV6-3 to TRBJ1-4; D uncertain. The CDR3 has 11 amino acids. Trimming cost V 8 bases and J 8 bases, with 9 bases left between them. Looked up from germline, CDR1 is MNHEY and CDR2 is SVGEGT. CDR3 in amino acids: CASENGEKLFF. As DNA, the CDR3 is TGTGCCAGCGAGAACGGAGAAAAACTGTTTTTT.

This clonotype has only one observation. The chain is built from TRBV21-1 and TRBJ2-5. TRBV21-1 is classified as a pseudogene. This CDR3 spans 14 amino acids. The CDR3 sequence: CASSKGSAMETQYF. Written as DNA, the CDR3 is TGTGCCAGCAGCAAAGGAAGCGCGATGGAGACCCAGTACTTC.

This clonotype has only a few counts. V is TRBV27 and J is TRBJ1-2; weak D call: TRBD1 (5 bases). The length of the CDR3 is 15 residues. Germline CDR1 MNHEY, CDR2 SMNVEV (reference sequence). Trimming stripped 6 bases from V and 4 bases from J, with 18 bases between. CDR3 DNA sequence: TGTGCCAGCAGCCCCGCGGGACGGGGGAGCTATGGCTACACCTTC. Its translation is CASSPAGRGSYGYTF.

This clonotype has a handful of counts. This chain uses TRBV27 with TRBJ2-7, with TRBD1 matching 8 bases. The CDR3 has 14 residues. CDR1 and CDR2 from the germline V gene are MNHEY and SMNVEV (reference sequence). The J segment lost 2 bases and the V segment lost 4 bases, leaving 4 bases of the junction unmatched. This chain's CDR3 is CASSSGQETYEQYF. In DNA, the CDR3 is TGTGCCAGCAGTTCGGGACAGGAGACCTACGAGCAGTACTTC.

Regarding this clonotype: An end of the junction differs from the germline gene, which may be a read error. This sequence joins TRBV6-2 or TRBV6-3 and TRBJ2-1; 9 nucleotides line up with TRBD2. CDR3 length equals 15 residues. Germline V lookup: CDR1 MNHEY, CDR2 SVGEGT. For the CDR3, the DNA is TGTGCCAGCAGTTACGGCGGGGGGGCCACCAATGAGCGGTTCTTC. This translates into CASSYGGGATNERFF.

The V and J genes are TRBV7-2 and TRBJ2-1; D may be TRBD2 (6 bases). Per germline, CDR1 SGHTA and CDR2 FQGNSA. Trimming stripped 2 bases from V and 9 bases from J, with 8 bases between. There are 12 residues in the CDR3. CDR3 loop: CASSLTGLEQFF. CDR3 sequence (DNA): TGTGCCAGCAGCTTAACGGGACTTGAGCAGTTCTTC.

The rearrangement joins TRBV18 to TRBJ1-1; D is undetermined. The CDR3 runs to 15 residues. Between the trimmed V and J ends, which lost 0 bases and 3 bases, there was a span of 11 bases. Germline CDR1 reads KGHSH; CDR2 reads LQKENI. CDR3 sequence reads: CASSPPYNMDTEAFF. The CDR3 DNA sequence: TGTGCCAGCTCACCACCGTATAATATGGACACTGAAGCTTTCTTT.